One sample yielded the 7 T cell receptor beta chains listed below, sequenced in a study of OX40 agonist ivuxolimab in advanced cancers. TCRdb's table, derived via immunoSEQ multiplex PCR, lists solely in-frame clones and lacks some. The top ten clones hold 1.5% to 2% of a sample with around 50,000 clones, approximately 85% of them seen once. This specimen was CD4+ or CD8+ T cells sorted from blood, taken in a trial of the OX40 agonist ivuxolimab. The receptors shown here come from an adult with an advanced solid tumor such as melanoma, head and neck, liver or kidney cancer.

Worth noting for this clone: This same CDR3 is encoded by further DNA sequences in the sample. V usage is TRBV6-5 and J usage is TRBJ1-3; D is possibly TRBD1 (6 bases). V dropped 6 bases and J dropped 3 bases, with 12 bases sitting between them. Germline V gene data show CDR1 as MNHEY and CDR2 as SVGAGI. There are 14 residues in the CDR3. The CDR3 reads CASSPQGGGNTIYF. The CDR3 coding sequence is TGTGCCAGCAGCCCACAGGGAGGTGGAAACACCATATATTTT.

A few counts support this clone. The V call is TRBV19, the J call TRBJ1-1; 10 nucleotides agree with TRBD1. The CDR3 length is 17 residues. V lost 4 bases to trimming and J lost 5 bases; unmatched junction nucleotides: 13. Germline V gives CDR1 LNHDA, CDR2 SQIVND (reference sequence). For the CDR3, the DNA is TGTGCCAGTAGTAGGCCTTTGTGGGACAGGGGTGGAACTGAAGCTTTCTTT. Its protein is CASSRPLWDRGGTEAFF.

The CDR3 reads CASSPGTANSPLHF. The CDR3 bases are TGTGCCAGCAGCCCGGGGACGGCTAATTCACCCCTCCACTTT. This chain links TRBV9 with TRBJ1-6; TRBD1 is a possible D gene (5 bases). Germline-derived CDR1 and CDR2 are SGDLS and YYNGEE. The CDR3 is 14 residues long. Deletions cut 4 bases from V and 6 bases from J, with 11 bases between.

In DNA, the CDR3 is TGTGCCAGCAGCACCCCAGGGACGAACACCGGGGAGCTGTTTTTT. Its protein is CASSTPGTNTGELFF. The V call is TRBV9, the J call TRBJ2-2; D perhaps matches TRBD1 (5 bases). Per the germline V gene, CDR1 is SGDLS and CDR2 is YYNGEE. The CDR3 spans 15 residues. Trimming cost V 4 bases and J 0 bases, with 10 bases left between them.

V and J are TRBV6-1 and TRBJ1-3; 9 bases line up with TRBD1. The germline V gene encodes CDR1 MNHNS and CDR2 SASEGT. The junction had 5 bases not matched to a gene; V was cut back by 2 bases and J by 3 bases. This CDR3 has 16 residues. Here the CDR3 DNA reads TGTGCCAGCAGTGAACCCGGACAGGGGAATGGAAACACCATATATTTT. Its protein is CASSEPGQGNGNTIYF.

This clone was counted a few times. The chain is built from TRBV6-5 and TRBJ2-7, with 9 nucleotides matching TRBD2. After removal of 0 bases from V and 4 bases from J, the junction contained 7 bases not matched to a gene. There are 16 residues in the CDR3. Germline V lookup: CDR1 MNHEY, CDR2 SVGAGI. The CDR3 coding sequence is TGTGCCAGCAGTTACTCGGCTAGCGGGGTTAAGTACGAGCAGTACTTC. Translating it yields CASSYSASGVKYEQYF.

J is TRBJ2-7 and V is TRBV7-6; D call uncertain. The CDR3 spans 11 residues. The V gene lost 2 bases and the J gene lost 3 bases, with 2 bases spanning the gap. Germline V gene lookup returns CDR1 SGHVS and CDR2 FNYEAQ. CDR3 nucleotides: TGTGCCAGCAGCTTATACTACGAGCAGTACTTC. Protein sequence: CASSLYYEQYF.